This T cell receptor beta chain comes out of a study of blood T cell repertoires in COVID-19. TCRdb's copy holds only in-frame clones and misses some; the assay was immunoSEQ multiplex PCR. The top ten hold about 2.9% of the sample, which has 350,000 to 400,000 clones, more than 80% seen once. Germline CDR1 reads MNHEY; CDR2 reads SVGAGI. The CDR3 is made up of 14 amino acids. V dropped 6 bases and J dropped 0 bases, with 8 bases sitting between them. The sequenced sample was peripheral blood. The sequence came from a woman aged 25 to 39 with COVID-19, enrolled during active disease. J is TRBJ2-2 and V is TRBV6-5; the D is unclear. In DNA form, the CDR3 reads TGTGCCAGCAGCCCCCAGACGAACACCGGGGAGCTGTTTTTT. This codes for CASSPQTNTGELFF.